This T cell receptor (beta chain) is from a study of long-term antiretroviral therapy in people with HIV. The immunoSEQ assay was v3.0, run at survey level. Profiled with immunoSEQ multiplex PCR; TCRdb holds only in-frame clones, not every one. The sample has approximately 25,000 clones, 75% to 85% seen once. V lost 3 bases and J lost 6, with 18 bases in between. Germline CDR1 reads MDHEN; CDR2 reads SYDVKM. There are 15 residues in the CDR3. The sample consisted of unsorted PBMCs, taken 3 years after starting antiretroviral therapy. The clonotype originates from a man aged 45-65 years with HIV. V usage is TRBV28 and J usage is TRBJ2-7; a possible D gene is TRBD2 (7 bases). The CDR3 DNA reads as TGTGCCAGCAGTTTTGCCGAGGGGGGGCGCCGCGAGCAGTACTTC. This sequence encodes CASSFAEGGRREQYF. The full variable domain, with the rest looked up from reference TRBV28 and TRBJ2-7, is DVKVTQSSRYLVKRTGEKVFLECVQDMDHENMFWYRQDPGLGLRLIYFSYDVKMKEKGDIPEGYSVSREKKERFSLILESASTNQTSMYLCASSFAEGGRREQYFGPGTRLTVT.